The next 19 T cell receptor beta chains were all read from a single sample in a study of CD8 T cells in Susac syndrome. Random hexamers were used to reverse transcribe an amount of about 0.45 to 1 ug RNA. TCRdb re-analysed the immunoSEQ multiplex PCR reads in MiXCR, keeping a single row per CDR3 protein. The sample records some 120,000 distinct CDR3 sequences, around 94% being singletons. Sequencing was carried out using CD8+ T cells from PBMCs. The origin of the receptors is a human donor with Susac syndrome.

The V gene is TRBV6-2 or TRBV6-3, the J gene TRBJ2-7, with TRBD2 matching 8 bases. V shed 11 bases, J shed 2 bases, and the junction held 17 bases outside the gene matches. This CDR3 region has 16 residues. Per germline, CDR1 MNHEY and CDR2 SVGEGT. CDR3 in DNA: TGTGCCCCGCCGAATGTAGCGGGAAGCCTGACCTACGAGCAGTACTTC. It translates to CAPPNVAGSLTYEQYF.

CDR3 bases: TGTGCCAGCAGCTTACTAATGGCGGTGCGGGGCTACACCTTC. It yields the protein CASSLLMAVRGYTF. The chain joins TRBV7-2 to TRBJ1-2; D uncertain. The CDR3 is 14 amino acids. Germline CDR1 and CDR2: SGHTA and FQGNSA. V lost 2 bases and J lost 8, with 15 bases in between. The whole variable domain, remainder taken from reference TRBV7-2 and TRBJ1-2, is GAGVSQSPSNKVTEKGKDVELRCDPISGHTALYWYRQSLGQGLEFLIYFQGNSAPDKSGLPSDRFSAERTGGSVSTLTIQRTQQEDSAVYLCASSLLMAVRGYTFGSGTRLTVV.

The CDR3 spells CASSFGQYEQYF. In DNA, the CDR3 is TGTGCCAGCAGTTTTGGTCAATACGAGCAGTACTTC. The V gene is TRBV28, the J gene TRBJ2-7; D remains ambiguous. V lost 3 bases and J 4 bases, leaving 7 bases between the germline ends. Germline CDR1 MDHEN, CDR2 SYDVKM. The CDR3 has 12 amino acids.

This clonotype was counted a single time. The chain employs TRBV15 and TRBJ1-2; TRBD1 matches at 7 bases. The junction had 5 bases not matched to a gene; V was cut back by 6 bases and J by 4 bases. The CDR3 totals 13 residues. Germline V gives CDR1 LNHNV, CDR2 YYDKDF (reference sequence). The CDR3 coding sequence is TGTGCCACCAGTGACAGGGTCTCCTATGGCTACACCTTC. This encodes CATSDRVSYGYTF.

V gene TRBV9 combines with J gene TRBJ2-7; 7 nucleotides align to TRBD1. V was clipped by 0 bases and J by 5 bases; unmatched bases: 5. CDR3 length equals 14 residues. Germline values: CDR1 SGDLS, CDR2 YYNGEE. The DNA of the CDR3 is TGTGCCAGCAGCGTAGGAGGGGGCACGAACGAGCAGTACTTC. This codes for CASSVGGGTNEQYF.

The rearrangement links TRBV7-3 to TRBJ2-3; a possible D gene is TRBD2 (6 bases). V lost 5 bases, J lost 2 bases, and 17 bases lay in between. Germline lookup yields CDR1 SGHTA and CDR2 FQGTGA. The CDR3 is 16 amino acids. CDR3 in amino acids: CASSASGAGPTDTQYF. The DNA for the CDR3 is TGTGCCAGCAGCGCAAGTGGGGCGGGGCCCACAGATACGCAGTATTTT. The entire variable domain, with the rest obtained from reference TRBV7-3 and TRBJ2-3, is as follows: GAGVSQTPSNKVTEKGKYVELRCDPISGHTALYWYRQSLGQGPEFLIYFQGTGAADDSGLPNDRFFAVRPEGSVSTLKIQRTERGDSAVYLCASSASGAGPTDTQYFGPGTRLTVL.

The rearrangement links TRBV4-3 to TRBJ2-3, with D tentatively TRBD2 (6 bases). Germline assignment: CDR1 LGHNA and CDR2 YSLEER. Trimming removed 0 bases from V and 4 bases from J, with 14 bases in between. This CDR3 region has 16 residues. In DNA form, the CDR3 reads TGCGCCAGCAGCCAAGATCTTTCGGGAGCCGCAGATACGCAGTATTTT. Translated: CASSQDLSGAADTQYF.

This clonotype was seen a handful of times. This sequence joins TRBV9 and TRBJ2-1; no clear D gene. The CDR3 sequence is 12 residues long. Germline loops: CDR1 SGDLS, CDR2 YYNGEE. The germline V and J ends were trimmed by 7 bases and 6 bases, with 11 bases remaining between them. CDR3 sequence: CASGDSFNEQFF. The CDR3 bases are TGTGCCAGCGGTGACTCTTTCAATGAGCAGTTCTTC.

The chain carries TRBV29-1 and TRBJ2-1, with 10 bases identical to TRBD1. CDR1 is SQVTM and CDR2 is ANQGSEA in the germline V gene. The CDR3 loop spans 12 amino acids. Germline trimming cut 4 bases from V and 8 bases from J; bases unmatched to any gene: 2. The CDR3: CSVVGQGYEQFF. The CDR3 nucleotides read TGCAGCGTTGTGGGACAGGGGTATGAGCAGTTCTTC.

The rearrangement joins TRBV27 to TRBJ1-5; a weak D match, TRBD1 (6 bases). V was clipped by 8 bases and J by 7 bases, with 24 bases between them. CDR1 and CDR2 (germline): MNHEY, SMNVEV (reference sequence). The CDR3 has 16 amino acids. In DNA form, the CDR3 reads TGTGCCAGCGCCTTATACAGGGATGGGCCGGGGCAGCCCCAGCATTTT. Amino acids: CASALYRDGPGQPQHF.

J is TRBJ2-7 and V is TRBV9, with 9 bases matching TRBD2. This CDR3 region has 16 residues. V dropped 4 bases and J dropped 4; count of bases not matched to a gene: 12. Germline V gene data show CDR1 as SGDLS and CDR2 as YYNGEE. CDR3 protein: CASSPRLSGGTYEQYF. The CDR3 DNA reads TGTGCCAGCAGCCCACGTTTGAGCGGGGGGACTTACGAGCAGTACTTC.

This clonotype was counted once. The J gene is TRBJ1-1, the V gene TRBV9; D remains ambiguous. The CDR3 length is 15 residues. The V and J ends lost 4 bases and 2 bases respectively, with 15 bases between them. Germline V gene data show CDR1 as SGDLS and CDR2 as YYNGEE. CDR3 in amino acids: CASSSFSTANTEAFF. The CDR3 DNA sequence: TGTGCCAGCAGCTCCTTCTCTACAGCTAACACTGAAGCTTTCTTT.

The rearrangement links TRBV6-4 to TRBJ2-3, with TRBD2 matching over 16 bases. V gave up 4 bases and J gave up 3 bases; unmatched junction bases: 1. CDR3 size: 16 residues. From germline, CDR1 is MRHNA and CDR2 SNTAGT. The CDR3 region has the DNA TGTGCCAGCAGTGCGGGACTAGCGGGAGGGACAGATACGCAGTATTTT. It translates to CASSAGLAGGTDTQYF.

The table lists this clonotype with a count of one. The rearrangement links TRBV6-2 or TRBV6-3 to TRBJ2-7, with 9 bases matching TRBD2. The germline V gene has CDR1 MNHEY and CDR2 SVGEGT. The CDR3 sequence is 15 residues long. Unmatched junction bases numbered 4, after V lost 2 bases and J lost 2 bases. The CDR3 here is CASSYTSSGAYEQYF. The CDR3 bases are TGTGCCAGCAGTTACACTTCTAGCGGGGCCTACGAGCAGTACTTC.

The rearrangement joins TRBV4-2 to TRBJ1-6, with TRBD1 matching 9 bases. CDR1 is LGHNA and CDR2 is YNFKEQ in the germline V gene. The CDR3 consists of 18 residues. J gave up 8 bases and V 0 bases, and 11 bases lay outside the gene matches. The CDR3: CASSQDVTGGADYSPLHF. The DNA for the CDR3 is TGTGCCAGCAGCCAAGATGTCACAGGGGGCGCGGACTATTCACCCCTCCACTTT.

This chain uses TRBV14 with TRBJ2-2; D gene ambiguous. Per the germline V gene, CDR1 is SGHDN and CDR2 is FVKESK. This CDR3 has 15 amino acids. The ends were cut back, 3 bases at V and 11 bases at J, with 19 bases in the middle. Here the CDR3 DNA reads TGTGCCAGCAGCCATATTAACACCGGGCGAGTAGAGCTGTTTTTT. Its translation: CASSHINTGRVELFF. Supplemented by reference TRBV14 and TRBJ2-2, the full variable domain reads EAGVTQFPSHSVIEKGQTVTLRCDPISGHDNLYWYRRVMGKEIKFLLHFVKESKQDESGMPNNRFLAERTGGTYSTLKVQPAELEDSGVYFCASSHINTGRVELFFGEGSRLTVL.

V and J are TRBV6-1 and TRBJ1-5, with D unresolved. The length of the CDR3 is 13 residues. Germline CDR1 and CDR2: MNHNS and SASEGT. V lost 3 bases, J lost 11 bases, and 14 bases lay in between. The CDR3 bases are TGTGCCAGCAGTGATGGCCCGCAATCGGCCCAGCATTTT. Translation: CASSDGPQSAQHF.

For the CDR3, the DNA is TGCAGCGTTGGACGGACTGAAAAGTCCTACGAGCAGTACTTC. Residues: CSVGRTEKSYEQYF. The genes are TRBV29-1 and TRBJ2-7; D is possibly TRBD2 (5 bases). Germline V gives CDR1 SQVTM, CDR2 ANQGSEA. This CDR3 spans 14 amino acids. V was trimmed by 4 bases and J by 1 base, leaving 14 bases between them.

The chain has TRBV19 and TRBJ2-2, with D maybe TRBD1 (5 bases). The germline V gene has CDR1 LNHDA and CDR2 SQIVND (reference sequence). This CDR3 contains 15 residues. With 5 bases removed from V and 6 bases from J, the gap between germline ends came to 16 bases. Here the CDR3 reads CASSPRDRDSGELFF. As DNA, the CDR3 is TGTGCCAGTAGTCCCAGGGATCGCGATTCCGGGGAGCTGTTTTTT. Full variable domain (outside the CDR3, taken from reference TRBV19 and TRBJ2-2): DGGITQSPKYLFRKEGQNVTLSCEQNLNHDAMYWYRQDPGQGLRLIYYSQIVNDFQKGDIAEGYSVSREKKESFPLTVTSAQKNPTAFYLCASSPRDRDSGELFFGEGSRLTVL.